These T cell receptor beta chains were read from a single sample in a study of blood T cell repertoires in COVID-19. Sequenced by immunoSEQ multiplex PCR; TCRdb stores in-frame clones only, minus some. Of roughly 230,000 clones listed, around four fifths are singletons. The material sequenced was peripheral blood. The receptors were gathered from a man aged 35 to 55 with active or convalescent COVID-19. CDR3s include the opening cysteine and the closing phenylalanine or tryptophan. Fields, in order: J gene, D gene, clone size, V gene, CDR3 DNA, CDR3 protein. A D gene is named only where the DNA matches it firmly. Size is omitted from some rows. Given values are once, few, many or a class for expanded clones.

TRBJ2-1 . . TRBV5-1 TGCGCCAGCAGCTATACCACAGGGAATGAGCAGTTCTTC CASSYTTGNEQFF
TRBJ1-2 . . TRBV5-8 TGTGCCAGCAGCTTGGGGGTTACTGGTGACAGGTCCTATGGCTACACCTTC CASSLGVTGDRSYGYTF
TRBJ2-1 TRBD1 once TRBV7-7 TGTGCTAGCAGCCCTGATGACAGGGGCTACTACAATGAGCAGTTCTTC CASSPDDRGYYNEQFF
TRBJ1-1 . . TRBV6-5 TGTGCCAGCAGTCTAACGAACACTGAAGCTTTCTTT CASSLTNTEAFF
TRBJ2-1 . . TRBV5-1 TGCGCCAGCAGCACGGACTATTACAATGAGCAGTTCTTC CASSTDYYNEQFF
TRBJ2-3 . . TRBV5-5 TGTGCCAGCAGCCTAGGAGGGGATACGCAGTATTTT CASSLGGDTQYF
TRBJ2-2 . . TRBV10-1 TGCGCCAGCAGCCCCAGGGGTGGGGCCGGGGAGCTGTTTTTT CASSPRGGAGELFF
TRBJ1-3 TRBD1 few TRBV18 TGTGCCAGCTCACCCTATCAGGACCTCTTCAGGGGGTTATATTTT CASSPYQDLFRGLYF
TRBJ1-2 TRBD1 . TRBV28 TGTGCCAGCAGTTTACCACCCGGGACAGTTTCCCGCACTAACTATGGCTACACCTTC CASSLPPGTVSRTNYGYTF
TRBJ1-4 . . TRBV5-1 TGCGCCAGCAGCTTGGATCCGTGGGCGAGCGAAAAACTGTTTTTT CASSLDPWASEKLFF
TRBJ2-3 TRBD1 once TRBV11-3 TGTGCCAGCAGCTTAGAGCTACCCGGGACAGGGAAAGATACGCAGTATTTT CASSLELPGTGKDTQYF
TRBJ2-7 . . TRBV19 TGTGCCAGTAGTATCAATGCGGTTACCTACGAGCAGTACTTC CASSINAVTYEQYF
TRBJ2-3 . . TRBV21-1 TGTGCCAGCAGCAAAGAGGAGGATAGGGATACGCAGTATTTT CASSKEEDRDTQYF
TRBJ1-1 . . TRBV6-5 TGTGCCAGCAGTTACGGCAGTCTGAACACTGAAGCTTTCTTT CASSYGSLNTEAFF
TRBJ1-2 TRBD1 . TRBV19 TGTGCCACCTTGGACAGGGCCAACTATGGCTACACCTTC CATLDRANYGYTF
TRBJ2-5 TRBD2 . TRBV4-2 TGTGCCAGCAGCCAAGATCCCCCGAGACTAGCGGGAGGGCCGCCGGGGGAGACCCAGTACTTC CASSQDPPRLAGGPPGETQYF
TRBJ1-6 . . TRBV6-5 TGTGCCAGCAGTTACTCCAGAGGGTATAATTCACCCCTCCACTTT CASSYSRGYNSPLHF
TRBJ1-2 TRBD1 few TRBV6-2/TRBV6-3 TGTGCCAGCAGTTACTCGAAAGGGACAGTCTATGGCTACACCTTC CASSYSKGTVYGYTF
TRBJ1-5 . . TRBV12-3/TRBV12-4 TGTGCCAGCAGCGTACAGGGAAATCAGCCCCAGCATTTT CASSVQGNQPQHF